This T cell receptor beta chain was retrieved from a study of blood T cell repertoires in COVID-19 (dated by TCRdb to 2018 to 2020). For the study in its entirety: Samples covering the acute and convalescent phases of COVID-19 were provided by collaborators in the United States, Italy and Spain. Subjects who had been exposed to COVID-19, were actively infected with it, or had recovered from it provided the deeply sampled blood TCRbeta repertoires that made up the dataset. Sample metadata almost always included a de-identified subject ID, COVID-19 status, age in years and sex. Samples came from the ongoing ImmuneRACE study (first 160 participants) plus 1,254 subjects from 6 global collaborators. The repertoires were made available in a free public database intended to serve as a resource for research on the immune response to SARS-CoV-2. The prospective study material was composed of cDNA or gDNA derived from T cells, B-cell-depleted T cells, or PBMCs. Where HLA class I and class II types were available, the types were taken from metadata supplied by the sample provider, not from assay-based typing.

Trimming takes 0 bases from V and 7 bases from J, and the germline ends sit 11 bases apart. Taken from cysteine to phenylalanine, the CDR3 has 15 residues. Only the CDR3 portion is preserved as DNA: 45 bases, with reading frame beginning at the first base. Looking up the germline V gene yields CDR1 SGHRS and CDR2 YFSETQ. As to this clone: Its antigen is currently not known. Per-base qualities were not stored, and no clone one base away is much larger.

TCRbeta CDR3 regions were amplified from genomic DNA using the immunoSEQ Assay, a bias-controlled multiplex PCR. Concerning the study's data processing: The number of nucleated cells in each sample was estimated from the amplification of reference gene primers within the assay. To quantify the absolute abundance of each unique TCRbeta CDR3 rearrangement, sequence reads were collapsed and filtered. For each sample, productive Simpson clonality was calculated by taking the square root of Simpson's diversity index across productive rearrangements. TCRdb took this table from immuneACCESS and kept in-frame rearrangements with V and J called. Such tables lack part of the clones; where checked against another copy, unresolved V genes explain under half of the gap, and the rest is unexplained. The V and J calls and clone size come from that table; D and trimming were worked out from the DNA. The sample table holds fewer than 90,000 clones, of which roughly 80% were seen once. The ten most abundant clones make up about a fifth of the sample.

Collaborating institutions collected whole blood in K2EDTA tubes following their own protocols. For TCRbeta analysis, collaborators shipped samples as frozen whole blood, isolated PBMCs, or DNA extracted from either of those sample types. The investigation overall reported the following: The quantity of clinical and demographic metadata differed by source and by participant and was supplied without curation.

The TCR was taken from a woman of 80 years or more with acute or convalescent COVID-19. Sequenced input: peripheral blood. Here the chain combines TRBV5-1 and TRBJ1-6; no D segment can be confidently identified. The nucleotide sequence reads TGCGCCAGCAGCTTGGGGGCAGGTTTGAATTCACCCCTCCACTTT. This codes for CASSLGAGLNSPLHF.